The table lists the clone carrying this TCR beta chain with a few counts. The source of the sample is a study of blood T cell repertoires in COVID-19. Original data processing: Cell counts per sample came from amplifying reference gene primers. Clones were read by immunoSEQ multiplex PCR, and TCRdb kept only the in-frame ones, dropping some. D and trimming were read from the DNA, whereas the V and J calls and clone size are those reported in that table. This table has more than 90,000 clones, approximately 86% appearing once. Trimming took off 2 bases at V and 2 bases at J, with 7 bases between the two ends. The CDR3 runs 13 residues. CDR1 is SGHRS and CDR2 is YFSETQ in the germline V gene.

This chain connects TRBV5-1 to TRBJ2-5; unclear D gene. The sequenced material came from peripheral blood. The clonotype originates from a man aged 40-55 years with acute or convalescent COVID-19. This CDR3 is CASSFPYQETQYF. As DNA, the CDR3 is TGCGCCAGCAGCTTCCCCTATCAAGAGACCCAGTACTTC.